These 20 T cell receptor beta chains share one sample of origin, sequenced in a study of regulatory T cells in long-lasting Graves disease (dated by TCRdb to the early 2020s). Libraries were constructed by multiplex PCR. TCRdb shows the sequencer as Illumina HiSeq 4000. CDR3 regions were amplified by Arm-PCR with iRepertoire HTBI primers to construct TCR beta libraries. Clones were called with MiXCR by TCRdb after fastp trimmed the public reads at Q25, and only in-frame beta chains were retained. For every CDR3 protein sequence, its rows merge into one entry that carries the most common genes and DNA. This sample holds fewer than 350,000 distinct CDR3 sequences; more than 15% were observed only once. More than 30% of the sample comes from the top ten. The time point label here, explained by the study, means: newly diagnosed GD, antithyroid drugs for less than 3 months. For both TCR sequencing and RNA sequencing, RNA was extracted from PBMCs using TRIzol.

Material: peripheral blood mononuclear cells (PBMCs), obtained at new diagnosis, from a patient treated with antithyroid drugs. The receptor source for this set is a female donor with Graves disease.

This CDR3 reads CASRPESSFHEQFF. In nucleotides, the CDR3 is TGTGCCAGCAGGCCAGAGTCGAGTTTTCATGAGCAGTTCTTC. The chain combines TRBV6-1 with TRBJ2-1; D is unclear. With 6 bases removed from V and 8 bases from J, the gap between germline ends came to 17 bases. This CDR3 comprises 14 residues. CDR1 and CDR2 (germline): MNHNS, SASEGT.

This clonotype was detected many times. The chain couples TRBV15 to TRBJ1-4; D is ambiguous. Trimming stripped 6 bases from V and 8 bases from J, with 19 bases between. Germline V lookup: CDR1 LNHNV, CDR2 YYDKDF (reference sequence). This CDR3 region has 15 residues. CDR3: CATSRISEFLEKLFF. The DNA for the CDR3 is TGTGCCACCAGTAGGATCTCGGAATTCCTGGAAAAACTGTTTTTT.

This clonotype was picked up many times. The chain joins TRBV6-2 or TRBV6-3 to TRBJ1-2; D might be TRBD1 (5 bases). The CDR3 extends over 12 amino acids. Germline values: CDR1 MNHEY, CDR2 SVGEGT. V was clipped by 7 bases and J by 4 bases, with 10 bases between them. The DNA of the CDR3 is TGTGCCAGCATGCAGGGCCTCTATGGCTACACCTTC. Protein product: CASMQGLYGYTF.

The V gene is TRBV7-2, the J gene TRBJ1-3, with D possibly being TRBD1 (6 bases). CDR1 is SGHTA and CDR2 is FQGNSA in the germline V gene. This CDR3 has 17 residues. V was clipped by 6 bases and J by 5 bases, with 23 bases between them. CDR3 sequence: CASRAAGGGGGRNTIYF. DNA of the CDR3: TGTGCCAGCAGAGCAGCGGGGGGCGGAGGAGGTAGAAACACCATATATTTT.

A word on this clonotype: A far more abundant clone sits one base away, making this likely a read error. The rearrangement joins TRBV11-1 to TRBJ1-1, with 8 positions matching TRBD1. Looked up from germline, CDR1 is SGHAT and CDR2 is FQDESV (reference sequence). CDR3 length: 14 amino acids. This CDR3 reads CASSLYRGTTETFF. In DNA, the CDR3 is TGTGCCAGCAGTTTATACAGGGGGACAACTGAAACTTTCTTT. The full variable domain, completed using reference TRBV11-1 and TRBJ1-1, is EAEVAQSPRYKITEKSQAVAFWCDPISGHATLYWYRQILGQGPELLVQFQDESVVDDSQLPKDRFSAERLKGVDSTLKIQPAELGDSAMYLCASSLYRGTTETFFGQGTRLTVV.

The rearrangement links TRBV11-3 to TRBJ2-7; TRBD1 is a possible D gene (6 bases). V was pared by 5 bases and J by 1 base, with 12 bases between. The CDR3 is made up of 14 amino acids. Germline CDR1 reads SGHNT; CDR2 reads YENEEA. The CDR3 sequence: CASSHYDRSYEQYF. For the CDR3, the DNA is TGTGCCAGCAGCCATTATGACAGGTCCTACGAGCAGTACTTC.

Ten or more counts support this clonotype. The chain links TRBV27 to TRBJ2-1, with 12 bases identical to TRBD2. Germline CDR1 reads MNHEY; CDR2 reads SMNVEV (reference sequence). Trimming removed 2 bases from V and 9 bases from J; junction bases left unmatched: 2. The CDR3 loop spans 14 amino acids. This CDR3 is CASSLLAGGREQFF. The CDR3 nucleotides read TGTGCCAGCAGTTTACTAGCGGGAGGGCGTGAGCAGTTCTTC.

Ten or more counts support this clonotype. The chain is built from TRBV7-9 and TRBJ2-7; possibly TRBD1 or TRBD2 for D (5 bases each). This CDR3 spans 14 amino acids. Germline assignment: CDR1 SEHNR and CDR2 FQNEAQ (reference sequence). V was trimmed by 2 bases and J by 0 bases, leaving 8 bases between them. CDR3 amino acids: CASSLIGASYEQYF. CDR3 coding DNA: TGTGCCAGCAGCTTAATCGGGGCCTCCTACGAGCAGTACTTC.

To note about this clonotype: One end of the junction fails to match germline, which may point to a read error. The chain joins TRBV12-3 or TRBV12-4 to TRBJ2-3; possible D gene TRBD2, 5 bases. The CDR3 extends over 12 amino acids. The CDR3 DNA reads TGTGCCAGTATGGCGGGCACAGACACGCAGTATTTT. Protein product: CASMAGTDTQYF.

V usage is TRBV12-3 or TRBV12-4 and J usage is TRBJ2-1, with D uncertain. Trimming took off 2 bases at V and 6 bases at J, with 17 bases between the two ends. The CDR3 runs to 16 residues. The CDR3 DNA reads TGTGCCAGCAGTTTACACCCACAACCGGCCCCCAATGAGCAGTTCTTC. The encoded protein is CASSLHPQPAPNEQFF.

In this sample, this clonotype turned up many times. Germline is not matched at one junction end, which may reflect a read error. The chain links TRBV2 to TRBJ2-3; 7 bases are shared with TRBD1. Germline values: CDR1 SNHLY, CDR2 FYNNEI. This CDR3 region has 14 residues. This chain's CDR3 is CASSEGQGTDTQYF. CDR3 DNA sequence: TGTGCCAGCAGCGAAGGACAGGGCACAGATACGCAGTATTTT.

In its sample, this clonotype was seen many times. The rearrangement uses TRBV6-4 and TRBJ1-6; no firm D call. Germline values: CDR1 MRHNA, CDR2 SNTAGT. V lost 0 bases to trimming and J lost 9 bases, with 15 bases between them. The CDR3 consists of 16 residues. The CDR3 spells CASSDSSLGSGSPLHF. The DNA of the CDR3 is TGTGCCAGCAGTGACTCGAGTCTGGGATCAGGTTCACCCCTCCACTTT.

In this sample, this clonotype turned up a few times. V is TRBV5-1 and J is TRBJ2-5, with D perhaps matching TRBD1 (5 bases). CDR3 length: 14 amino acids. CDR1 is SGHRS and CDR2 is YFSETQ in the germline V gene. Trimming shortened V by 1 base and J by 5 bases, and 12 bases separated the two germline ends. The CDR3 nucleotides are TGCGCCAGCAGCTTGTATCAGGGCGCGGAGACCCAGTACTTC. It translates to CASSLYQGAETQYF.

The sample holds many counts of this clonotype. The rearrangement links TRBV24-1 to TRBJ2-2; D may correspond to TRBD1 or TRBD2 (6 bases each). The ends were cut back, 3 bases at V and 4 bases at J, with 11 bases in the middle. CDR3 size: 15 residues. CDR1 and CDR2 (germline): KGHDR, SFDVKD. Written as DNA, the CDR3 is TGTGCCACCAGTGATAACAGGGAGGCCACCGGGGAGCTGTTTTTT. Translation: CATSDNREATGELFF.

This clonotype was seen many times. The chain joins TRBV6-2 or TRBV6-3 to TRBJ2-1, with D perhaps TRBD2 (5 bases). Germline V lookup: CDR1 MNHEY, CDR2 SVGEGT. V lost 8 bases and J lost 5, with 19 bases in between. The length of the CDR3 is 15 residues. The CDR3: CASAKVSVMHNEQFF. The CDR3 region has the DNA TGTGCCAGCGCCAAAGTTAGCGTTATGCACAATGAGCAGTTCTTC.

This clonotype was counted ten times or more. The V and J genes are TRBV18 and TRBJ2-3, with 11 bases identical to TRBD2. Trimming cost V 2 bases and J 0 bases; bases outside gene matches: 4. CDR3 length: 17 residues. Germline loops: CDR1 KGHSH, CDR2 LQKENI. CDR3 sequence reads: CASSPGTSGPSTDTQYF. The CDR3 bases are TGTGCCAGCTCACCAGGGACTAGCGGACCTAGCACAGATACGCAGTATTTT. Filled out from reference TRBV18 and TRBJ2-3, the complete variable domain reads NAGVMQNPRHLVRRRGQEARLRCSPMKGHSHVYWYRQLPEEGLKFMVYLQKENIIDESGMPKERFSAEFPKEGPSILRIQQVVRGDSAAYFCASSPGTSGPSTDTQYFGPGTRLTVL.

This clonotype showed up just once. The gene calls are TRBV28 and TRBJ2-7; 11 nucleotides agree with TRBD2. The ends lost 7 bases at V and 0 bases at J; junction bases unmatched: 17. The CDR3 has 19 amino acids. CDR1 is MDHEN and CDR2 is SYDVKM in the germline V gene. CDR3 bases: TGTGCCAGCACCCAGGCCCCTTTAGCGGGAGGGCCTATCTCCTACGAGCAGTACTTC. Translating it yields CASTQAPLAGGPISYEQYF.

The V call is TRBV4-2, the J call TRBJ2-2; perhaps TRBD1 as D (5 bases). The CDR3 contains 16 residues. V gave up 1 base and J gave up 4 bases, with 13 bases separating them. The V gene's germline CDR1 is LGHNA and CDR2 YNFKEQ. The DNA for the CDR3 is TGTGCCAGCAGCCAAGGGCAGGGTCGAGGCACCGGGGAGCTGTTTTTT. Translation: CASSQGQGRGTGELFF.

This clonotype was observed at least ten times. V and J are TRBV15 and TRBJ1-3; D not certain. Trimming cost V 3 bases and J 0 bases, with 9 bases left between them. Germline values: CDR1 LNHNV, CDR2 YYDKDF (reference sequence). CDR3 length equals 15 residues. As DNA, the CDR3 is TGTGCCACCAGCAGGGATCCCTCCTCTGGAAACACCATATATTTT. Translated: CATSRDPSSGNTIYF. The full variable domain, its missing parts supplied by reference TRBV15 and TRBJ1-3, is DAMVIQNPRYQVTQFGKPVTLSCSQTLNHNVMYWYQQKSSQAPKLLFHYYDKDFNNEADTPDNFQSRRPNTSFCFLDIRSPGLGDTAMYLCATSRDPSSGNTIYFGEGSWLTVV.

This clonotype was counted a few times. The conserved final phenylalanine or tryptophan is absent from the CDR3, which likely points to a read error. The DNA is omitted, as the CDR3 cannot be located on it reliably, and the CDR3 follows TCRdb's listing. V is TRBV11-2 and J is TRBJ2-1; the listed D gene, TRBD2, was not tested against the DNA. The CDR3 region is 16 residues in length, termini included. The germline V gene has CDR1 SGHAT and CDR2 FQNNGV. The CDR3 loop is CASSWSAGNKYNEHFL.